This TCR beta chain was identified during a study of a mutant IDH1 vaccine in newly diagnosed glioma. CDR3 length: 13 amino acids. Per the germline V gene, CDR1 is ENHRY and CDR2 is SYGVKD. V was clipped by 7 bases and J by 4 bases; unmatched bases: 4. The time point here: week 35, safety follow-up. Every vaccination contained 300 ug of the mutant IDH1 20-mer peptide and was paired with topical imiquimod. Note on this clone: What it recognizes is unknown.

Clones were read by immunoSEQ multiplex PCR, and TCRdb kept only the in-frame ones, dropping some. The table lists tens of thousands of clones, 85% to 95% of them singletons. The origin of this receptor is a man aged 50 to 60 with glioma. Sample: PBMCs, taken from a glioma patient whose treatment included an IDH1 peptide vaccine. The V and J genes are TRBV10-3 and TRBJ1-1, with 9 bases fitting TRBD1. The CDR3 nucleotides read TGTGCCATCAAAGGGACAGGGACCACTGAAGCTTTCTTT. Protein sequence: CAIKGTGTTEAFF.